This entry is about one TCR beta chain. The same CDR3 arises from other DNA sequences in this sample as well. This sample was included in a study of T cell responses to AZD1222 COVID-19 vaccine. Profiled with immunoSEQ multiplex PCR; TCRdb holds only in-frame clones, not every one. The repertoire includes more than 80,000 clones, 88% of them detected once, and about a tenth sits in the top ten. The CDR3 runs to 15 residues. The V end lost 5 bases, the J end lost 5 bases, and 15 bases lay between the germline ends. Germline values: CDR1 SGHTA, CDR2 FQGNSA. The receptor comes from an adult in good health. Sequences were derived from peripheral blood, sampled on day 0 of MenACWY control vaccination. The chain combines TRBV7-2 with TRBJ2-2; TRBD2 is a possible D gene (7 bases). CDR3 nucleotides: TGTGCCAGCAGCGCCGGGGGGCCGGGAACCGGGGAGCTGTTTTTT. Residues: CASSAGGPGTGELFF.